The 3 T cell receptor beta chains in this list originate from one sample, sequenced in a study of CD8 T cells in Susac syndrome. cDNA came from about 0.46 to 1 ug RNA primed by random hexamers. Each CDR3 protein is one row after TCRdb ran MiXCR on the immunoSEQ multiplex PCR reads. The table lists 40,000 to 60,000 distinct CDR3 sequences, roughly 93% of them singletons, with 0.5% to 0.6% in the top ten. The specimen was CD8+ T cells from PBMCs. These receptors came from a human donor with multiple sclerosis.

This chain uses TRBV7-9 with TRBJ2-3; 7 bases line up with TRBD2. Germline V lookup: CDR1 SEHNR, CDR2 FQNEAQ (reference sequence). V dropped 5 bases and J dropped 3; count of bases not matched to a gene: 8. The length of the CDR3 is 15 residues. Written as DNA, the CDR3 is TGTGCCAGCAGCCCTAACGGGGGAGGGACAGATACGCAGTATTTT. Encoded protein: CASSPNGGGTDTQYF.

The CDR3 is CASSESRWSKPGTGIEETQYF. For the CDR3, the DNA is TGCGCCAGCAGTGAGTCGAGGTGGTCAAAGCCCGGGACAGGGATAGAAGAGACCCAGTACTTC. J is TRBJ2-5 and V is TRBV10-2, with 9 bases aligning to TRBD1. Germline CDR1 and CDR2: WSHSY and SAAADI. CDR3 length: 21 residues. The V segment lost 0 bases and the J segment 3 bases; nucleotides outside the gene matches: 20.

This chain joins TRBV4-2 and TRBJ2-5; D remains unclear. Germline CDR1 LGHNA, CDR2 YNFKEQ. The germline V and J ends were trimmed by 0 bases and 3 bases, with 8 bases remaining between them. This CDR3 region has 14 residues. The DNA for the CDR3 is TGTGCCAGCAGCCAAGATTCCCCTAAAGAGACCCAGTACTTC. This sequence encodes CASSQDSPKETQYF.